The 6 T cell receptor beta chains below were found in one sample sequenced in a study of glioma-infiltrating T cells. The iRepertoire nested amplicon-rescue multiplex PCR amplified TCR alpha and beta CDR3s from RNA. TCRdb re-derived calls from the multiplex PCR reads in MiXCR, one entry per CDR3 protein. The table includes tens of thousands of distinct CDR3 sequences, 23% detected once. The sequenced sample was glioma tissue, nonneoplastic brain tissue, or PBMCs (not recorded which). The source of these receptors is a human donor with low-grade glioma or glioblastoma, undergoing nonglioma brain surgery, or in good health (not recorded which).

This clonotype was counted ten times or more. The chain joins TRBV6-1 to TRBJ1-1; D ambiguous. CDR3 size: 13 residues. Germline CDR1 is MNHNS and CDR2 is SASEGT. Trimming cost V 6 bases and J 6 bases, with 14 bases left between them. The CDR3 bases are TGTGCCAGCAGGAAGAGGGCTAACGCTGAAGCTTTCTTT. This sequence encodes CASRKRANAEAFF.

This clonotype was recorded a few times. V gene TRBV3-1 combines with J gene TRBJ2-1; 14 nucleotides align to TRBD2. This CDR3 is built from 18 residues. The junction had 10 bases not matched to a gene; V was cut back by 0 bases and J by 9 bases. Germline CDR1 is LGHDT and CDR2 is YNNKEL (reference sequence). CDR3 amino acids: CASSQDGLAGGSGGEQFF. In DNA, the CDR3 is TGTGCCAGCAGCCAAGACGGACTAGCGGGAGGCTCAGGAGGTGAGCAGTTCTTC.

This clonotype was counted ten times or more. This sequence joins TRBV15 and TRBJ2-1; tentatively, D is TRBD1 or TRBD2 (7 bases each). This CDR3 region has 15 residues. The germline CDR1 and CDR2 sequences are LNHNV and YYDKDF (reference sequence). V lost 4 bases and J lost 10, with 20 bases in between. CDR3 amino acids: CATSKPKGGGQEQFF. CDR3 DNA: TGTGCCACCAGCAAACCTAAGGGAGGGGGCCAAGAGCAGTTCTTC.

V usage is TRBV18 and J usage is TRBJ2-1; D assignment may be TRBD1 or TRBD2 (5 bases each). CDR1 is KGHSH, CDR2 LQKENI, per germline. V was clipped by 6 bases and J by 8 bases, with 23 bases between them. This CDR3 region has 16 residues. As DNA, the CDR3 is TGTGCCAGCTCCCTGGGGGTGGACCCGGCGAACGATGAGCAGTTCTTC. Its translation: CASSLGVDPANDEQFF.

The table lists this clonotype with a count of one. This may arise from a read error, as a much more abundant clone is one base away. The CDR3 bases are TGTGCCAGCAGACTCGGGACAGCGATCACAGATACGCAGTATTTT. Translation gives CASRLGTAITDTQYF. The J gene is TRBJ2-3, the V gene TRBV6-2 or TRBV6-3, with 7 bases fitting TRBD1. The CDR3 contains 15 residues. CDR1 MNHEY and CDR2 SVGEGT come from the germline V gene. Trimming took 6 bases from V and 2 from J; bases not matched to a gene: 8.

This clonotype was recorded at least ten times. CDR3 in DNA: TGTGCCAGCAGTTATTCTCTAACCGGGGAGCTGTTTTTT. Protein sequence: CASSYSLTGELFF. The chain carries TRBV6-1 and TRBJ2-2, with no clear D. V shed 5 bases and J shed 5 bases, with 9 bases lying between them. This CDR3 spans 13 amino acids. Germline CDR1 is MNHNS and CDR2 is SASEGT.